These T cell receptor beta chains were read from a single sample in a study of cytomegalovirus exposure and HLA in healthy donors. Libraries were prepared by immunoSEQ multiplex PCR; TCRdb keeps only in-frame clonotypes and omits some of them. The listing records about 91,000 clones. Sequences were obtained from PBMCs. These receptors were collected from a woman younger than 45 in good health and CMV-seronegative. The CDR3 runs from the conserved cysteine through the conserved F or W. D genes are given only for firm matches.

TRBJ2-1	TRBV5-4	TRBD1	CASSSPGQGNNEQFF	TGTGCCAGCAGCTCACCGGGACAGGGGAACAATGAGCAGTTCTTC
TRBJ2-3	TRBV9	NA	CASSVDMSGTQYF	TGTGCCAGCAGCGTAGATATGTCGGGTACGCAGTATTTT
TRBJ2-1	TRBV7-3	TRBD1	CASSTTGGASNEQFF	TGTGCCAGCAGTACTACAGGGGGCGCGAGCAATGAGCAGTTCTTC
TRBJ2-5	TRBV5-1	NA	CASSWGLQETQYF	TGCGCCAGCAGCTGGGGACTCCAGGAGACCCAGTACTTC
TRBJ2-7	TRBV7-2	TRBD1	CASSLSGGTGYEQYF	TGTGCCAGCAGCTTAAGTGGCGGGACAGGGTACGAGCAGTACTTC
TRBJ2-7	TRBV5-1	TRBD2	CASSSAASGRSSYEQYF	TGCGCCAGCAGCTCTGCGGCGAGCGGGAGGAGCTCCTACGAGCAGTACTTC
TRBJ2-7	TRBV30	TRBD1	CAWSRTGVNEQYF	TGTGCCTGGAGTAGGACAGGGGTCAACGAGCAGTACTTC
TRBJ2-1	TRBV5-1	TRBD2	CASSLVPQTSGRTDEQFF	TGCGCCAGCAGCTTGGTCCCCCAGACTAGCGGGAGAACCGATGAGCAGTTCTTC
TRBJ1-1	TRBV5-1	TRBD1	CASSVTAGQQNTEAFF	TGCGCCAGCAGCGTGACCGCGGGACAGCAGAACACTGAAGCTTTCTTT
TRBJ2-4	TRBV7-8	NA	CASSLTGTLAKNIQYF	TGTGCCAGCAGCCTGACAGGGACTTTAGCCAAAAACATTCAGTACTTC
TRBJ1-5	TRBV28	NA	CASISSGQPQHF	TGTGCCAGCATCTCTTCGGGTCAGCCCCAGCATTTT
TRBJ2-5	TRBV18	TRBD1	CASAGTGGETQYF	TGTGCCAGCGCCGGGACAGGGGGAGAGACCCAGTACTTC
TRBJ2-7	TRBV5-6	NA	CASSLVPSSYEQYF	TGTGCCAGCAGCTTGGTACCTAGCTCCTACGAGCAGTACTTC
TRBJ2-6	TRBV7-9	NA	CASSLVEGGGANVLTF	TGTGCCAGCAGCTTAGTGGAGGGCGGCGGGGCCAACGTCCTGACTTTC
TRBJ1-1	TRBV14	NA	CASSLLGADAFF	TGTGCCAGCAGCCTCTTAGGGGCAGACGCTTTCTTT
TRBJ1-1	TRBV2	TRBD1	CASNKGTGEWVTEAFF	TGTGCCAGCAACAAAGGGACAGGGGAATGGGTCACTGAAGCTTTCTTT
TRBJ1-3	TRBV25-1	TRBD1	CASSHRGDRFISGNTIYF	TGTGCCAGCAGTCACCGAGGGGACAGGTTTATCTCTGGAAACACCATATATTTT
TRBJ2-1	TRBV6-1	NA	CASSEVGQNSYNEQFF	TGTGCCAGCAGTGAAGTGGGACAAAACTCCTACAATGAGCAGTTCTTC
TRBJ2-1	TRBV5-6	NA	CASSSTENEQFF	TGTGCCAGCAGCTCGACTGAGAATGAGCAGTTCTTC
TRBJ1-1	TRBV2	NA	CASSYARSNTEAFF	TGTGCCAGCAGTTACGCGCGGAGCAACACTGAAGCTTTCTTT
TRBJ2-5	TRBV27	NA	CASSRGPQETQYF	TGTGCCAGCAGCCGTGGCCCCCAGGAGACCCAGTACTTC
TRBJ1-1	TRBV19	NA	CASREGTEAFF	TGTGCCAGTAGGGAGGGTACTGAAGCTTTCTTT
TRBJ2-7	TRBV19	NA	CASSIDLETVYYEQYF	TGTGCCAGTAGTATAGATCTAGAGACAGTTTACTACGAGCAGTACTTC
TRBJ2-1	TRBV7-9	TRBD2	CASSLVIAGVYEQFF	TGTGCCAGCAGCTTAGTAATAGCGGGAGTCTATGAGCAGTTCTTC
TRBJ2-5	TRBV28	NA	CASSRILTRRGETQYF	TGTGCCAGCAGCCGGATTCTAACTAGGAGGGGAGAGACCCAGTACTTC
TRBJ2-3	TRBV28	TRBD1	CASSSQGARDTQYF	TGTGCCAGCAGTTCACAGGGGGCGAGAGATACGCAGTATTTT
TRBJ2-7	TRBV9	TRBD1	CASSPRTGYSYEQYF	TGTGCCAGCAGCCCCCGGACAGGGTACTCCTACGAGCAGTACTTC
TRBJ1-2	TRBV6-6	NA	CASSNRDYGYTF	TGTGCCAGCAGTAACCGGGACTATGGCTACACCTTC
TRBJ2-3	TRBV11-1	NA	CASSPGQAGRDTQYF	TGTGCCAGCAGCCCCGGACAGGCGGGGAGAGATACGCAGTATTTT
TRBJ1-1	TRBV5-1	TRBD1	CASSLTGAQVAFF	TGCGCCAGCAGCCTGACAGGGGCCCAGGTAGCTTTCTTT
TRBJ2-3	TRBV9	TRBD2	CASSLPGLAGVGDTQYF	TGTGCCAGCAGCTTACCGGGACTAGCGGGAGTAGGGGATACGCAGTATTTT
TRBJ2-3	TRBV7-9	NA	CASSLRLFGGGVTDTQYF	TGTGCCAGCAGCTTACGTCTTTTCGGCGGGGGCGTCACAGATACGCAGTATTTT
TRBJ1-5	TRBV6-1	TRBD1	CASSEFGGRGNQPQHF	TGTGCCAGCAGTGAATTTGGGGGCAGGGGGAATCAGCCCCAGCATTTT
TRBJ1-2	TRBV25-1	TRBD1	CASSELAGGDYGYTF	TGTGCCAGCAGTGAATTAGCAGGGGGCGACTATGGCTACACCTTC
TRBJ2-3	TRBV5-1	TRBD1	CASRRTGEKNTQYF	TGCGCCAGCAGAAGGACAGGGGAGAAAAATACGCAGTATTTT
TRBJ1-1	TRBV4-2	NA	CASSQDPLGLTNTEAFF	TGTGCCAGCAGCCAAGATCCCCTAGGCCTAACGAACACTGAAGCTTTCTTT
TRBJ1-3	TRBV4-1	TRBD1	CASSPGQASGNTIYF	TGCGCCAGCAGCCCGGGACAGGCCTCTGGAAACACCATATATTTT
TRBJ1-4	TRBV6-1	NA	CASSEGLGAGEKLFF	TGTGCCAGCAGTGAAGGGTTGGGGGCAGGGGAAAAACTGTTTTTT
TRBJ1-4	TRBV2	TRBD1	CASISDRGEKLFF	TGTGCCAGCATATCAGACAGGGGGGAAAAACTGTTTTTT
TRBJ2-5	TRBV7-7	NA	CASSLEAQETQYF	TGTGCTAGCAGCTTAGAAGCTCAAGAGACCCAGTACTTC
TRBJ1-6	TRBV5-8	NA	CASSFKQGNSPLHF	TGTGCCAGCAGCTTCAAACAGGGTAATTCACCCCTCCACTTT
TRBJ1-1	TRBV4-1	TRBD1	CASTGITGGTEAFF	TGCGCCAGCACCGGAATAACAGGGGGTACTGAAGCTTTCTTT
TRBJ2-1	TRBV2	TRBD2	CAIIILAGGLNEQFF	TGTGCCATCATTATACTAGCGGGAGGGCTGAATGAGCAGTTCTTC
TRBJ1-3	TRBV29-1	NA	CSVQASSGNTIYF	TGCAGCGTACAGGCCTCCTCTGGAAACACCATATATTTT
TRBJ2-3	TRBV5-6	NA	CASSHTRLRAPDTQYF	TGTGCCAGCAGCCATACACGGCTCAGGGCCCCAGATACGCAGTATTTT
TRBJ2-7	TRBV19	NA	CASSISVLQGWNEQYF	TGTGCCAGTAGTATTTCGGTCCTCCAGGGTTGGAACGAGCAGTACTTC
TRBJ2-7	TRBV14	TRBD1	CASSHLTGQPYEQYF	TGTGCCAGCAGCCATCTGACGGGACAGCCGTACGAGCAGTACTTC
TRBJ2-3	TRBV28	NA	CASRATWGTDTQYF	TGTGCCAGCAGGGCGACATGGGGCACAGATACGCAGTATTTT
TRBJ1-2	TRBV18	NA	CASSPPRGSNYGYTF	TGTGCCAGCTCACCACCGCGGGGGAGTAACTATGGCTACACCTTC
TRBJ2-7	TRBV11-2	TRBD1	CASSPLNRGREKSSYEQYF	TGTGCCAGCAGTCCCCTGAACAGGGGGCGGGAGAAGAGCTCCTACGAGCAGTACTTC
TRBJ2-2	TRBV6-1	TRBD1	CASRKTGSTGELFF	TGTGCCAGCAGAAAGACAGGGAGCACCGGGGAGCTGTTTTTT
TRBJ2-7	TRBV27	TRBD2	CASSTFSGRAAYEQYF	TGTGCCAGCAGTACATTTAGCGGGAGGGCCGCCTACGAGCAGTACTTC